This T cell receptor (beta chain) was documented in a study of T cells in Graves' hyperthyroidism and ophthalmopathy (dated by TCRdb to about 2019). Concerning the study at large: Peripheral blood samples were taken at the time of initial diagnosis, prior to any treatment. To identify distinguishing TCR V-J signatures, a discovery cohort of about 100 patients was used, comprising fewer than 45 with Graves' ophthalmopathy and some 60 with stable Graves' hyperthyroidism. Whether ophthalmopathy could be predicted prospectively was tested in an independent validation cohort made up of 18 to 20 hyperthyroidism patients plus 17 patients who later progressed to ophthalmopathy. After blood sampling, hyperthyroidism patients were treated with methimazole at a starting dose of 30 mg daily, and ophthalmopathy patients were treated with high-dose intravenous methylprednisolone. The study also compared thyroid tissue and blood T-cell repertoires from more than 5 Graves' hyperthyroidism patients. The roughly 100 discovery patients were randomly divided into training and test sets at a 7:3 ratio. The paper reports TCR Vbeta CDR3 sequencing of approximately 140 peripheral blood samples: around 41 ophthalmopathy, fewer than 85 hyperthyroidism and some 17 progressor patients. Overall study outcomes, separate from this receptor: In validation, the model predicted progression to ophthalmopathy with 60% to 71% sensitivity and 72% to 85% specificity, a median of about six months before onset. Blood samples also contained most of the expanded thyroid clonotypes (frequency above 0.001), which suggests that blood repertoires may reflect thyroid immune responses. In cross-validation, a model built on a 13 V-J signature told ophthalmopathy apart from stable hyperthyroidism with approximately 90% sensitivity and approximately 81% specificity, and in testing the same model reached 80%/75%. No statistical method was used to fix the sample size in advance, and group allocation was not hidden from the investigators.

This clonotype was seen ten or more times. Its antigen is not yet known. No base qualities exist here, and no much larger clone lies one base off it. The cysteine opens and the phenylalanine closes a CDR3 of 16 amino acids. Just CDR3 DNA is preserved here, 48 bases in frame from base 1. The junction shows trimming of 4 bases on V and 8 bases on J, plus 23 bases between the germline ends. Via the germline V gene, CDR1 is MNHNS and CDR2 SASEGT. The TCR beta CDR3 regions were amplified from the RNA transcripts. The first round of RT-PCR for the TCR CDR3 was performed with the HTBI primer set and the Qiagen OneStep RT-PCR kit. The libraries were constructed in a second round of multiplex PCR and then size-selected and purified. Libraries were sequenced paired-end with 100 bp reads on an Illumina HiSeq2000. Per the source publication's procedure: SOAPnuke was used to process the raw data, with reads discarded if the reads contained adapters or uncalled bases, had a mean Phred below 15, or lacked an exact constant-primer or identifier match. COPE v1.2.5 was used to merge the high-quality paired reads, and each unique nucleotide sequence was defined as a clonotype. Clonotypes were aligned to IMGT TRBV, TRBD and TRBJ reference segments using MiTCR v1.1. Analysis was restricted to V-J combinations with a frequency above 0.0001, which covered over 98% of repertoires. The TCS score was defined as the ratio of F50 (clonal expansion) to E x V (chaos), calculated using BLOSUM62-based TCRdist between CDR3 peptides within each V-J. Welch's t-statistics and random forest reduced around 550 V-J features to 13, which were used in a naive Bayes classifier (R e1071). Clones were called with MiXCR by TCRdb after fastp trimmed the public reads at Q25, and only in-frame beta chains were retained. Rows are combined by CDR3 protein, so each entry shows the most common genes and DNA. Here the V and J calls rest on TCRdb's processing, not on the authors' analysis. For this sample the table gives a few hundred thousand distinct CDR3 sequences, of which around 18% were detected only once. The ten top clones hold 15% to 18% of the sample.

Moderately to severely active disease, a Clinical Activity Score of at least 3, a NOSPECS grade of at least 4, and a duration under 3 months were present in ophthalmopathy patients. Patients with uncontrolled infections, other autoimmune diseases, pregnancy or lactation were excluded. Diagnoses relied on clinical symptoms, serum thyroxine and TRAb, thyroid ultrasound and orbital computed tomography. Ficoll-Paque density gradient centrifugation was used to isolate PBMCs from about 9.4 ml of fresh peripheral blood. Total RNA was extracted using Trizol reagent, and RNA quality was assessed on an Agilent 2100 Bioanalyzer.

The sequence was collected from a woman aged 40 to 50 with Graves' ophthalmopathy. The V and J segments used are TRBV6-1 and TRBJ1-2; the D region possibly corresponds to TRBD1 (5 bases align). Material for sequencing was blood. The nucleotide sequence reads TGTGCCAGCAGTGGAACGTCCGGGACTCTGAAAGGAGGCTACACCTTC. This gives the protein CASSGTSGTLKGGYTF.